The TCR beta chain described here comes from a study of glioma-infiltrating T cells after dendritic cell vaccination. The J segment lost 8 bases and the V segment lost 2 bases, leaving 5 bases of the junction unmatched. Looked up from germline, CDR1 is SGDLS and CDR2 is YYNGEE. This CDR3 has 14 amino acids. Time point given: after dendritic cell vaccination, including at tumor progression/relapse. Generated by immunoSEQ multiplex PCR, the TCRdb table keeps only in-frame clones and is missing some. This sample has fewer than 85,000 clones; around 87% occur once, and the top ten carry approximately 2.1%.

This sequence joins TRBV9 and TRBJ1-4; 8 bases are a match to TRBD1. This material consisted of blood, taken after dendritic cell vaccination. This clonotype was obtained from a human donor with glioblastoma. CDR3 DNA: TGTGCCAGCAGCGTTGGGACAGGAAAAGAAAAACTGTTTTTT. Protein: CASSVGTGKEKLFF. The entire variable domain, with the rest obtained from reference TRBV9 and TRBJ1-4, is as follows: DSGVTQTPKHLITATGQRVTLRCSPRSGDLSVYWYQQSLDQGLQFLIQYYNGEERAKGNILERFSAQQFPDLHSELNLSSLELGDSALYFCASSVGTGKEKLFFGSGTQLSVL.